The entry below gives a single T cell receptor beta chain sequence along with its context. Its specificity is not known. This sample stems from a study of cytomegalovirus exposure and HLA in healthy donors. On the study more broadly: Among a few hundred genotyped donors, about 80% fell in the Caucasian-associated ancestry cluster.

The V and J ends lost 5 bases and 8 bases respectively, with 18 bases between them. Germline V CDR1 and CDR2: MNHEY, SMNVEV (reference sequence). This CDR3 has 15 residues. Study-level points and caveats: In a later analysis, common viral pathogens appeared linked to several of the most significant clusters. Rarity marked most TCR sequences, yet some public TCRs occurred in many donors.

PCR was performed using 60 Vbeta and 13 Jbeta primers. TCRdb keeps only in-frame clones here, not all; method: immunoSEQ multiplex PCR. The sample holds more than 110,000 clones, 70% to 85% seen once. The chain combines TRBV27 with TRBJ1-4, with a tentative D call TRBD1 (6 bases). Sequenced sample: PBMCs. This TCR was sampled from a man between 25 and 39 years old in good health and CMV-seropositive. The CDR3 bases are TGTGCCAGCAGTCGAAAATGGACAGTAAGAGAAAAACTGTTTTTT. As protein: CASSRKWTVREKLFF. The full variable domain, in which reference TRBV27 and TRBJ1-4 provide the parts outside the CDR3, is EAQVTQNPRYLITVTGKKLTVTCSQNMNHEYMSWYRQDPGLGLRQIYYSMNVEVTDKGDVPEGYKVSRKEKRNFPLILESPSPNQTSLYFCASSRKWTVREKLFFGSGTQLSVL.